Given below is one T cell receptor (beta chain) in context. Its specificity is unknown. This sample was taken from a study of T cell responses to AZD1222 COVID-19 vaccine. J gave up 6 bases and V 5 bases, and 3 bases lay outside the gene matches. In germline, CDR1 is SGHTA, CDR2 FQGNSA. The CDR3 runs 15 residues. Repertoires were generated with immunoSEQ multiplex PCR, while TCRdb's copy carries only in-frame clones and drops some. The sample has about 140,000 clones, 80% to 95% seen once; the top ten hold around 1.5%. Study-level results: The donors showed a predominance of white British ancestry and of females, with possible underestimation of clonal diversity. The peak T cell response came first, and repertoires were sampled only after it.

This chain links TRBV7-2 with TRBJ2-2; 13 bases match TRBD2. This TCR came from an adult in good health. This specimen was peripheral blood, taken on day 0 of AZD1222 vaccination. Here the CDR3 DNA reads TGTGCCAGCAGCCTTGGACTAGCGGGAGCCGGGGAGCTGTTTTTT. Residues: CASSLGLAGAGELFF.